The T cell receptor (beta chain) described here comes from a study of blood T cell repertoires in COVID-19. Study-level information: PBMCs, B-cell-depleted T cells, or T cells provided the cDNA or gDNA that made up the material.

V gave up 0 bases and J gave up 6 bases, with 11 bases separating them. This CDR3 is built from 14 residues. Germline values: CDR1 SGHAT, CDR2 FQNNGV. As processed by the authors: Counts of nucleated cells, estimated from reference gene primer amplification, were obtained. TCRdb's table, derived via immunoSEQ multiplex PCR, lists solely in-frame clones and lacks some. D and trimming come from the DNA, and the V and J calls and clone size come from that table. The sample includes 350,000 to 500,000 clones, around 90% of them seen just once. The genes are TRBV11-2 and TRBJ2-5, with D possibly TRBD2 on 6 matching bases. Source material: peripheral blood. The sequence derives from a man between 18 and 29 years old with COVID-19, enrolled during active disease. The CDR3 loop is CASSLELAPKTQYF. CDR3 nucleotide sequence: TGTGCCAGCAGCTTAGAACTAGCTCCGAAGACCCAGTACTTC. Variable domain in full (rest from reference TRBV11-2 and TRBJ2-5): EAGVAQSPRYKIIEKRQSVAFWCNPISGHATLYWYQQILGQGPKLLIQFQNNGVVDDSQLPKDRFSAERLKGVDSTLKIQPAKLEDSAVYLCASSLELAPKTQYFGPGTRLLVL.